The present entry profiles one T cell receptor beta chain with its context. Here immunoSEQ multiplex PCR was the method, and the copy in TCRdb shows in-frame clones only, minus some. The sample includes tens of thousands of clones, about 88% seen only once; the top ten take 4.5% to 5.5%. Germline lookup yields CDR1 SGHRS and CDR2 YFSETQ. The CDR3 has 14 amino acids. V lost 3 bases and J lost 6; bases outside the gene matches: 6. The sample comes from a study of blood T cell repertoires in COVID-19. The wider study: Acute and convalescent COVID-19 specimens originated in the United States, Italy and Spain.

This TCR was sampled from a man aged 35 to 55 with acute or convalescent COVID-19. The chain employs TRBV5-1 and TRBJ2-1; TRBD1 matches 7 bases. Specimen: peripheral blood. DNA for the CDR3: TGCGCCAGCAGCTCAGGACAGGTCTCCAATGAGCAGTTCTTC. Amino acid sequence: CASSSGQVSNEQFF.